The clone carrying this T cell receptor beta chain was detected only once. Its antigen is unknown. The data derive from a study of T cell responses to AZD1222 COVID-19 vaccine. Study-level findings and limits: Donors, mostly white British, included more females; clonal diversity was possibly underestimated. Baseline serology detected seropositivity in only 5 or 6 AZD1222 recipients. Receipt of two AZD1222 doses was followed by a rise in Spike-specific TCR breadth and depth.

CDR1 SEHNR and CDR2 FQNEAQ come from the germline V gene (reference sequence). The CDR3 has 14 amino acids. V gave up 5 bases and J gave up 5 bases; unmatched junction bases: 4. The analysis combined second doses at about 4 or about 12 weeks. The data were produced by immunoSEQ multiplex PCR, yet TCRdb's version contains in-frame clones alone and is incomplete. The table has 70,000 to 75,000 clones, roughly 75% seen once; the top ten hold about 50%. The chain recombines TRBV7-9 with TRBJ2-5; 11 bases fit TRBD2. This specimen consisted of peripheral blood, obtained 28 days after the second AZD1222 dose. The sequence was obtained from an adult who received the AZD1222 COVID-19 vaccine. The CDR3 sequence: CASSLGTSGETQYF. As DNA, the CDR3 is TGTGCCAGCAGCCTCGGGACTAGCGGTGAGACCCAGTACTTC.